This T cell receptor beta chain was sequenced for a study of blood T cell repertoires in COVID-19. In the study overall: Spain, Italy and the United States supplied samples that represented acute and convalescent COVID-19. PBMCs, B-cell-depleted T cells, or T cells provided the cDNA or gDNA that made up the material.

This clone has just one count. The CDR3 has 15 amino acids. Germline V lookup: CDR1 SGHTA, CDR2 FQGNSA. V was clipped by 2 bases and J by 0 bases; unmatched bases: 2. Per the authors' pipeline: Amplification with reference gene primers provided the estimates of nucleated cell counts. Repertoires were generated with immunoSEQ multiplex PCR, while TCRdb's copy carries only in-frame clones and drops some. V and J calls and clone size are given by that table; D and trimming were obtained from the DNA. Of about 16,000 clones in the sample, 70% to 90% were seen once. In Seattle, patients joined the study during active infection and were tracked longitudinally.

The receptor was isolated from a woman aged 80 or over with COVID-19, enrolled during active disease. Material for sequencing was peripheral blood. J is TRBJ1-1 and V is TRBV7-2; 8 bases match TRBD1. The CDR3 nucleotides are TGTGCCAGCAGCTTACTGACAGGGGTGAACACTGAAGCTTTCTTT. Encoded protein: CASSLLTGVNTEAFF.